These 15 T cell receptor beta chains were sequenced from one sample in a study of OX40 agonist ivuxolimab in advanced cancers. Sequencing used immunoSEQ multiplex PCR; TCRdb keeps in-frame clones, though not all of them. Of about 70,000 clones in the sample, 80% to 90% were seen once. The sequencing here drew on CD4+ or CD8+ T cells sorted from blood, taken in a trial of the OX40 agonist ivuxolimab. These TCRs come from an adult with an advanced solid tumor such as melanoma, head and neck, liver or kidney cancer.

This chain connects TRBV5-4 to TRBJ1-4; the D is unclear. Per the germline V gene, CDR1 is SGHNT and CDR2 is YYREEE (reference sequence). The CDR3 sequence is 15 residues long. The V and J ends lost 4 bases and 5 bases respectively, with 15 bases between them. DNA for the CDR3: TGTGCCAGCAGCGGGAGATTGGACGGGAATGAAAAACTGTTTTTT. This gives the protein CASSGRLDGNEKLFF.

The V gene is TRBV6-1, the J gene TRBJ2-3, with TRBD2 as a possible D gene (5 bases). Germline lookup yields CDR1 MNHNS and CDR2 SASEGT. The CDR3 contains 14 residues. V was shortened by 6 bases and J by 2 bases, with 12 bases between the two germline ends. This CDR3 is CASRLTKPTDTQYF. The DNA for the CDR3 is TGTGCCAGCAGGTTGACTAAACCCACAGATACGCAGTATTTT.

The chain recombines TRBV6-1 with TRBJ1-1; no firm D call. CDR3 length equals 14 residues. Germline V gene data show CDR1 as MNHNS and CDR2 as SASEGT. V was shortened by 3 bases and J by 3 bases, with 11 bases between the two germline ends. The CDR3 nucleotides read TGTGCCAGCAGTGAGGGCGTGAGGGACACTGAAGCTTTCTTT. Its protein product is CASSEGVRDTEAFF.

J is TRBJ2-7 and V is TRBV6-1, with D hard to call. Germline V CDR1 and CDR2: MNHNS, SASEGT. The CDR3 is made up of 11 amino acids. Trimming removed 4 bases from V and 3 bases from J, with 4 bases in between. This CDR3 is CASSGGYEQYF. For the CDR3, the DNA is TGTGCCAGCAGTGGGGGCTACGAGCAGTACTTC.

J is TRBJ2-3 and V is TRBV5-6; D uncertain. The V and J ends lost 2 bases and 4 bases respectively, with 14 bases between them. The germline V gene has CDR1 SGHDT and CDR2 YYEEEE. This CDR3 comprises 15 residues. Written as DNA, the CDR3 is TGTGCCAGCAGCTTTACCGGTTTAGGCCCAGATACGCAGTATTTT. Its translation is CASSFTGLGPDTQYF.

The V and J genes are TRBV12-5 and TRBJ2-7, with D possibly TRBD2 on 6 matching bases. The CDR3 is made up of 16 amino acids. CDR1 LGHNT and CDR2 FRNRAP come from the germline V gene. The V end was cut by 1 base, the J end by 3 bases, with 16 bases between. The chain's CDR3 is CASGLGPRRADYEQYF. In nucleotides, the CDR3 is TGTGCTAGTGGTTTGGGCCCCCGGAGGGCGGACTACGAGCAGTACTTC.

The chain joins TRBV7-8 to TRBJ1-1; D is perhaps TRBD1 (5 bases). The germline CDR1 and CDR2 sequences are SGHVS and FQNEAQ. Deletions cut 5 bases from V and 1 base from J, with 8 bases between. The CDR3 consists of 13 residues. In DNA, the CDR3 is TGTGCCAGCAGCACCCAGGGGAACACTGAAGCTTTCTTT. It specifies CASSTQGNTEAFF.

The rearrangement uses TRBV18 and TRBJ1-2, with TRBD1 as a possible D gene (6 bases). CDR1 is KGHSH, CDR2 LQKENI, per germline. Trimming removed 5 bases at V and 0 bases at J, with 16 bases between. The CDR3 consists of 16 residues. CDR3 nucleotide sequence: TGTGCCAGCTCATCGGGTTCCACAGGGACTAACTATGGCTACACCTTC. Translated, it gives CASSSGSTGTNYGYTF.

This chain links TRBV5-1 with TRBJ1-1; TRBD1 matches at 7 bases. Germline CDR1 SGHRS, CDR2 YFSETQ. CDR3 length: 14 residues. Trimming cost V 0 bases and J 5 bases; bases outside gene matches: 4. The CDR3 region has the DNA TGCGCCAGCAGCTTGGAGGGGGCGGGAACTGAAGCTTTCTTT. This codes for CASSLEGAGTEAFF.

The chain uses TRBV4-1 and TRBJ2-7, with D possibly matching TRBD2 (6 bases). CDR1 MGHRA and CDR2 YSYEKL come from the germline V gene. V was shortened by 0 bases and J by 0 bases, with 12 bases between the two germline ends. The CDR3 is 16 residues long. CDR3 in amino acids: CASSQDIGGTSYEQYF. The CDR3 nucleotides read TGCGCCAGCAGCCAAGATATTGGGGGGACCTCCTACGAGCAGTACTTC.

The chain has TRBV6-1 and TRBJ1-2; D unresolved. V was shortened by 6 bases and J by 8 bases, with 16 bases between the two germline ends. The CDR3 runs to 13 residues. Germline CDR1 is MNHNS and CDR2 is SASEGT. CDR3 protein: CASSLLEDVGYTF. CDR3 DNA sequence: TGTGCCAGCAGCCTCCTTGAGGACGTCGGCTACACCTTC.

This clone was recorded once. The V gene is TRBV5-1, the J gene TRBJ1-2, with 11 bases matching TRBD1. CDR1 and CDR2 from the germline V gene are SGHRS and YFSETQ. The CDR3 totals 16 residues. Trimming took 10 bases from V and 1 from J; bases not matched to a gene: 12. CDR3 nucleotides: TGCGCCCGCGGCGGGGGACAGGGGGGCTATAACTATGGCTACACCTTC. Protein: CARGGGQGGYNYGYTF.

The chain carries TRBV10-3 and TRBJ2-1; 10 positions match TRBD1. Losses at the gene ends were 4 bases for V and 3 bases for J; bases not matched to a gene: 0. Germline V CDR1 and CDR2: ENHRY, SYGVKD. The CDR3 covers 14 residues. DNA for the CDR3: TGTGCCATCAGTGGGACAGGGGGCTACAATGAGCAGTTCTTC. Its translation: CAISGTGGYNEQFF.

The V call is TRBV9, the J call TRBJ2-2; weak D call: TRBD1 (5 bases). Looked up from germline, CDR1 is SGDLS and CDR2 is YYNGEE. The CDR3 totals 17 residues. Trimming stripped 0 bases from V and 7 bases from J, with 19 bases between. In DNA, the CDR3 is TGTGCCAGCAGCGTAGCTGCCGAAGGGGTTTTTGGCGGGGAGCTGTTTTTT. It yields the protein CASSVAAEGVFGGELFF.

The rearrangement links TRBV29-1 to TRBJ1-1, with 10 positions matching TRBD1. V lost 4 bases to trimming and J lost 4 bases; unmatched junction nucleotides: 15. Germline CDR1 reads SQVTM; CDR2 reads ANQGSEA. This CDR3 comprises 17 residues. The CDR3 bases are TGCAGCGTTGTGGTGGGACAGGGGAGGGTTGGCAGCACTGAAGCTTTCTTT. Translation gives CSVVVGQGRVGSTEAFF.